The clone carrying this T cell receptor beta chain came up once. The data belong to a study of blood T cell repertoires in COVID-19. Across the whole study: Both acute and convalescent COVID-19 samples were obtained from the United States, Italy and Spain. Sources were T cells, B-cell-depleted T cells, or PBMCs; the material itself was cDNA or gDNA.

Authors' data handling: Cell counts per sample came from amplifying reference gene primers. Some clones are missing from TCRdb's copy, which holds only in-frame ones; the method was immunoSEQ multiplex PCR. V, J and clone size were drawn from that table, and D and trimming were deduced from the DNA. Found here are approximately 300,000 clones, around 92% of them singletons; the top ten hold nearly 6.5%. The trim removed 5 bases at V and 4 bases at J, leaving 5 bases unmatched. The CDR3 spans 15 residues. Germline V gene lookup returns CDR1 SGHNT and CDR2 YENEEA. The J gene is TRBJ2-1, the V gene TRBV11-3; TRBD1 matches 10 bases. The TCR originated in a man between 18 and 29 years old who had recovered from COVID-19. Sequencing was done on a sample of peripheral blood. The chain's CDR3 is CASSLDRGPYNEQFF. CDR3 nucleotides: TGTGCCAGCAGCCTCGACAGGGGGCCTTACAATGAGCAGTTCTTC.